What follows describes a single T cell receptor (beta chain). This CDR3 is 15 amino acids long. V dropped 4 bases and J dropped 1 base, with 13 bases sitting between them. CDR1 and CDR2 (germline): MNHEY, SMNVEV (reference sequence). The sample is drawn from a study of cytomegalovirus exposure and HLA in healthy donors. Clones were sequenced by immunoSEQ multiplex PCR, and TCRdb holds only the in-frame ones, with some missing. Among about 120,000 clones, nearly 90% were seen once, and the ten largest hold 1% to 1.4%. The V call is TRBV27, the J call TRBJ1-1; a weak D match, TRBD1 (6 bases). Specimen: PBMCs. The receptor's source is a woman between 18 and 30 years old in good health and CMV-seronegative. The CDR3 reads CASSSPTGRNTEAFF. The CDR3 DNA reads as TGTGCCAGCAGTTCCCCCACAGGGAGGAACACTGAAGCTTTCTTT.